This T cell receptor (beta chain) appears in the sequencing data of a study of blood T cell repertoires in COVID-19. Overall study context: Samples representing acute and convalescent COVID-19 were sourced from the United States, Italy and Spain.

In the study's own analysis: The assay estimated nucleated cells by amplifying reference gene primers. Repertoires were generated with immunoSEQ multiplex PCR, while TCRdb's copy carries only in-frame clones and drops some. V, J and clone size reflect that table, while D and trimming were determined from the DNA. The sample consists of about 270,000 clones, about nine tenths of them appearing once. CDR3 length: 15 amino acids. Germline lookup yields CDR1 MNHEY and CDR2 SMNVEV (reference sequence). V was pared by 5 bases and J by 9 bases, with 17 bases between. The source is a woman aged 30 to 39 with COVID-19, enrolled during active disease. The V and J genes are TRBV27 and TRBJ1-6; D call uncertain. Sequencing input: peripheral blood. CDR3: CASSDLMTLRSPLHF. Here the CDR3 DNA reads TGTGCCAGCAGTGACCTCATGACACTCCGTTCACCCCTCCACTTT.